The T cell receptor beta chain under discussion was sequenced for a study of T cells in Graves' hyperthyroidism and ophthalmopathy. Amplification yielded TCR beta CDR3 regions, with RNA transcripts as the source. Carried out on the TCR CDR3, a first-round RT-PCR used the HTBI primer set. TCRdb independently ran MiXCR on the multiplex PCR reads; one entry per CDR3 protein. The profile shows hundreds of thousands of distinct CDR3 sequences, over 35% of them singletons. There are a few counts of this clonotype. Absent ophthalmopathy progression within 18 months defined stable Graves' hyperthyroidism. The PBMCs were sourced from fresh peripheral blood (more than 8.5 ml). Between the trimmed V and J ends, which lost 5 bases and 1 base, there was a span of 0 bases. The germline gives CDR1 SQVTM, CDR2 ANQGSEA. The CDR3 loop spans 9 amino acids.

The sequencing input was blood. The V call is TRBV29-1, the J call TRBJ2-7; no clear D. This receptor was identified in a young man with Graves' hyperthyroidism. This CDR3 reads CSVSYEQYF. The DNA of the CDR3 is TGCAGCGTTTCCTACGAGCAGTACTTC.